This record concerns one TCR beta chain sequence. What it recognizes is unknown. This sample was included in a study of cytomegalovirus exposure and HLA in healthy donors. Regarding the study as a whole: There were three CMV-associated chains whose specificity for CMV antigens was confirmed in vitro. Cytomegalovirus association was listed for 164 TCR beta chains. Accounts indicate the classifier identified cytomegalovirus status with strong specificity and sensitivity.

The CDR3 loop spans 17 amino acids. The V and J ends lost 2 bases and 3 bases respectively, with 19 bases between them. Germline V CDR1 and CDR2: SNHLY, FYNNEI. Here immunoSEQ multiplex PCR was the method, and the copy in TCRdb shows in-frame clones only, minus some. The top ten hold about 3% of the sample, which has more than 55,000 clones, 75% to 95% seen once. The sequenced sample was PBMCs. The chain has TRBV2 and TRBJ1-2, with D possibly matching TRBD1 (6 bases). The TCR sequence derives from a man between 18 and 29 years old in good health and CMV-seronegative. CDR3 DNA sequence: TGTGCCAGCAGTGAACTCCCCCCGGCCAGGGGAGACTATGGCTACACCTTC. It translates to CASSELPPARGDYGYTF.